This TCR beta chain was identified during a study of Graves' ophthalmopathy and Graves' hyperthyroidism. Study as a whole: The blood sample was drawn at first diagnosis and before any treatment.

CDR3 length: 15 amino acids. With 5 bases removed from V and 2 bases from J, the gap between germline ends came to 12 bases. This clonotype occurred a few times. RNA transcripts provided the template for amplifying TCR beta CDR3 regions. HTBI-primed first-round RT-PCR preceded second-round multiplex PCR. One entry per CDR3 protein results from TCRdb running MiXCR on the multiplex PCR reads. This table has hundreds of thousands of distinct CDR3 sequences, roughly two fifths appearing once. The sequenced sample was peripheral blood. The sequence was collected from an adult man with Graves' ophthalmopathy. The chain combines TRBV12-3 or TRBV12-4 with TRBJ1-4, with D possibly TRBD1 on 5 matching bases. CDR3 in amino acids: CASSPQGQTNEKLFF. CDR3 bases: TGTGCCAGCAGTCCGCAGGGTCAGACTAATGAAAAACTGTTTTTT.